This T cell receptor beta chain was identified in a study of beta chain features in type 1 diabetes. Since all of the isolated RNA was reverse transcribed, expressed TCRB transcripts were what got sequenced. Data came from immunoSEQ multiplex PCR; TCRdb stores just in-frame clones and leaves some out. Of 250,000 to 350,000 clones in the sample, 12% to 15% were seen once. Sequenced sample: central memory CD4+ T cells from blood. The receptor's source is a young man in good health.

The CDR3 region is CASSLMGRGDTQYF. In DNA, the CDR3 is TGTGCCAGCAGCTTGATGGGTAGGGGGGATACGCAGTATTTT. This rearrangement joins TRBV7-2 to TRBJ2-3, with D tentatively TRBD1 (6 bases). CDR3 length: 14 amino acids. Between the trimmed V and J ends, which lost 3 bases and 6 bases, there was a span of 13 bases. Germline CDR1 reads SGHTA; CDR2 reads FQGNSA.